The count of the clone carrying this T cell receptor (beta chain) is one. Germline CDR1 reads MNHNY; CDR2 reads SVGAGI (reference sequence). CDR3 length: 15 amino acids. V was trimmed by 7 bases and J by 4 bases, leaving 17 bases between them. Only in-frame clones appear in the TCRdb table, and some are missing; sequencing was by immunoSEQ multiplex PCR. The sample contains tens of thousands of clones, over 80% of which appear only once. The data were taken from a study of glioma-infiltrating T cells after dendritic cell vaccination. Indicated time point: after dendritic cell vaccination, including at tumor progression/relapse.

V and J are TRBV6-6 and TRBJ2-1; tentative D call: TRBD2 (6 bases). The sequence was collected from a human donor with glioblastoma. The sample was blood, taken after dendritic cell vaccination. The CDR3 DNA reads as TGTGCCAGCAAAGTTGGACTATTAGATTACAATGAGCAGTTCTTC. It yields the protein CASKVGLLDYNEQFF.